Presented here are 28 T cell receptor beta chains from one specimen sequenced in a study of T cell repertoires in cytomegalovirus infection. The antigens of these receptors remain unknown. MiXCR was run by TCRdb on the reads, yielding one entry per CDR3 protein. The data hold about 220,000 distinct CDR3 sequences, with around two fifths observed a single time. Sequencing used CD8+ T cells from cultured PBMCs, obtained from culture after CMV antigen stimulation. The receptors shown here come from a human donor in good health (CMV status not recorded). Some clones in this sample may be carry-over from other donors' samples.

CDR3 protein: CASSATGSTTDTQYF. The CDR3 DNA reads as TGTGCCAGTAGTGCGACGGGATCCACCACAGATACGCAGTATTTT. This chain connects TRBV19 to TRBJ2-3, with a possible D match to TRBD2 (5 bases). With 5 bases removed from V and 2 bases from J, the gap between germline ends came to 14 bases. This CDR3 has 15 residues. Germline V gene sequence: CDR1 LNHDA, CDR2 SQIVND (reference sequence).

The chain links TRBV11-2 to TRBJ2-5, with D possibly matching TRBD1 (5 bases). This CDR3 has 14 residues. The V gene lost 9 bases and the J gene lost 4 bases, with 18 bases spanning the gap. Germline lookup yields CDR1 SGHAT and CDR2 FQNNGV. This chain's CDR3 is CASKGQGTRETQYF. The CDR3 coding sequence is TGTGCCAGTAAGGGGCAGGGAACCAGAGAGACCCAGTACTTC. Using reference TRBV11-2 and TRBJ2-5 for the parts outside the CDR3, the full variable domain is EAGVAQSPRYKIIEKRQSVAFWCNPISGHATLYWYQQILGQGPKLLIQFQNNGVVDDSQLPKDRFSAERLKGVDSTLKIQPAKLEDSAVYLCASKGQGTRETQYFGPGTRLLVL.

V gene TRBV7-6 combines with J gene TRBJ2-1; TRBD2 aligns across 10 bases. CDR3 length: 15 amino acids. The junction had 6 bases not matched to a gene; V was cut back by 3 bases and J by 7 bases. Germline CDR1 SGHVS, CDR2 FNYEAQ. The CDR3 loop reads CASSFLAGVGNEQFF. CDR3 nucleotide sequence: TGTGCCAGCAGCTTTCTAGCGGGGGTTGGAAATGAGCAGTTCTTC.

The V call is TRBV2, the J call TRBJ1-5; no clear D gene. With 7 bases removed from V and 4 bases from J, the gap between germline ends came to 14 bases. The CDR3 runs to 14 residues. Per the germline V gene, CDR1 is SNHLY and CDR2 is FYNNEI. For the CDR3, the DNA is TGTGCCAGCATGGAGGGTTTTGGTAATCAGCCCCAGCATTTT. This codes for CASMEGFGNQPQHF.

The CDR3 reads CASSELNGRQFF. CDR3 in DNA: TGTGCCAGCAGTGAACTGAACGGGAGGCAGTTCTTC. The V and J genes are TRBV6-5 and TRBJ2-1; D perhaps matches TRBD2 (6 bases). Germline loops: CDR1 MNHEY, CDR2 SVGAGI. V lost 5 bases, J lost 12 bases, and 14 bases lay in between. The CDR3 loop spans 12 amino acids.

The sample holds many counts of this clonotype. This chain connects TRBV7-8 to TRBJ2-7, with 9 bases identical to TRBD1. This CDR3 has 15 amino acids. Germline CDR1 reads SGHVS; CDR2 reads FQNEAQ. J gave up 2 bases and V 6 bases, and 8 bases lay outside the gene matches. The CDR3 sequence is CASRSGTGSPYEQYF. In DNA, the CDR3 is TGTGCCAGCAGGTCCGGGACAGGGTCCCCCTACGAGCAGTACTTC.

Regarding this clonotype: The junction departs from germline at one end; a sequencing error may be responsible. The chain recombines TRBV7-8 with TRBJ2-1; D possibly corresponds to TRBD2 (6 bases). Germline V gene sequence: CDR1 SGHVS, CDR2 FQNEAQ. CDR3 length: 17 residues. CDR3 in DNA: TGTGCCAGCAGCTTAGCGCCCGAGGGGCTGGACTACAATGAGCAGTCCTTC. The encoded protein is CASSLAPEGLDYNEQSF.

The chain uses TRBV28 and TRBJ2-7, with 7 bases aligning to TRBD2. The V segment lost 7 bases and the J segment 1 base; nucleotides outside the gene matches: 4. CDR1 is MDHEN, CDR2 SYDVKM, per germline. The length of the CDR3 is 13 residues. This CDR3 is CASTLAESYEQYF. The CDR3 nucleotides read TGTGCCAGCACGCTAGCGGAGTCCTACGAGCAGTACTTC. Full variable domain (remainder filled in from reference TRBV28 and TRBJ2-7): DVKVTQSSRYLVKRTGEKVFLECVQDMDHENMFWYRQDPGLGLRLIYFSYDVKMKEKGDIPEGYSVSREKKERFSLILESASTNQTSMYLCASTLAESYEQYFGPGTRLTVT.

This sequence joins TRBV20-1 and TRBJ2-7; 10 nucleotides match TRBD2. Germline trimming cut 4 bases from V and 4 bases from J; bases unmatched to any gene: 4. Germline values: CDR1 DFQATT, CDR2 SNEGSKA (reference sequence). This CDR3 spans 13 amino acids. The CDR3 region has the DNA TGCAGTGCTATAGCGGGGGGAAAGTACGAGCAGTACTTC. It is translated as CSAIAGGKYEQYF.

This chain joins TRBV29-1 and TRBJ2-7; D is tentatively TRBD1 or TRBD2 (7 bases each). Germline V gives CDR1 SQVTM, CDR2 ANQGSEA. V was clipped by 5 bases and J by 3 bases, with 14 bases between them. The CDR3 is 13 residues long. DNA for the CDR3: TGCAGCGTTCCAGGGGGGGACCTCTACGAGCAGTACTTC. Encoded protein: CSVPGGDLYEQYF.

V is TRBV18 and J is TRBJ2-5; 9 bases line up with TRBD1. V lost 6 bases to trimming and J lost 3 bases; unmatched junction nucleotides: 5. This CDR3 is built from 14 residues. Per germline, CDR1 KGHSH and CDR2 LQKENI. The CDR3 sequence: CASSPDRGKETQYF. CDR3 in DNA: TGTGCCAGCTCGCCCGACAGGGGGAAAGAGACCCAGTACTTC.

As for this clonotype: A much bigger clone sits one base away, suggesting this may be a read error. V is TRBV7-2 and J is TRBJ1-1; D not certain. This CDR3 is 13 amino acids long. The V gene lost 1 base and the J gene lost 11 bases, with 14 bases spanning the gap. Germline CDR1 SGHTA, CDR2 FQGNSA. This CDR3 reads CASSLGRRTVAFF. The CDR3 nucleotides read TGTGCCAGCAGCTTAGGGCGGAGGACTGTTGCTTTCTTT. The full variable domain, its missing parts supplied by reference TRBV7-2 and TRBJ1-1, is GAGVSQSPSNKVTEKGKDVELRCDPISGHTALYWYRQSLGQGLEFLIYFQGNSAPDKSGLPSDRFSAERTGGSVSTLTIQRTQQEDSAVYLCASSLGRRTVAFFGQGTRLTVV.

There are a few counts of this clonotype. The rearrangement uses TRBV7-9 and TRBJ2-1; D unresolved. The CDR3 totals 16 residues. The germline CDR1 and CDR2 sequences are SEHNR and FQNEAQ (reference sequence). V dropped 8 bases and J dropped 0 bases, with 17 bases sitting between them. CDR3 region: CASATPPRLSYNEQFF. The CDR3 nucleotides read TGTGCCAGCGCCACCCCCCCCCGCCTCTCCTACAATGAGCAGTTCTTC.

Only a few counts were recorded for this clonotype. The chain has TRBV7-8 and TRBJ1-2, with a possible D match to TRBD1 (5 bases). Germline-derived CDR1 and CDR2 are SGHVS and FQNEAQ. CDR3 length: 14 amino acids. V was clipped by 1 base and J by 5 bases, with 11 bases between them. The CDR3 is CASSLGAGWYGYTF. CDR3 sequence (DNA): TGTGCCAGCAGCTTAGGGGCAGGGTGGTATGGCTACACCTTC.

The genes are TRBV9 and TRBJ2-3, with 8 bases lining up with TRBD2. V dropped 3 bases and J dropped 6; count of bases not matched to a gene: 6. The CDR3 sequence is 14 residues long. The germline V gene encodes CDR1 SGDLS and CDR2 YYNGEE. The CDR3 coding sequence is TGTGCCAGCAGCGCAAGCGGGAGAAGGGATACGCAGTATTTT. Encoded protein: CASSASGRRDTQYF.

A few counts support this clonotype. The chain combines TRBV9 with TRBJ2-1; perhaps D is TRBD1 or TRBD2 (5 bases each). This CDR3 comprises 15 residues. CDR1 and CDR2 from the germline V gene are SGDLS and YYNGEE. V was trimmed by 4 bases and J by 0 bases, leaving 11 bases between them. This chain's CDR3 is CASSRDPDSYNEQFF. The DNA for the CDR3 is TGTGCCAGCAGCAGGGACCCGGACTCCTACAATGAGCAGTTCTTC.

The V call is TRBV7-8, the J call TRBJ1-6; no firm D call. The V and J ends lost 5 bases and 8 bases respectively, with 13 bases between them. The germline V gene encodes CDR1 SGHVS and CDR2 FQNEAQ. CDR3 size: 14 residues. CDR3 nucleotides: TGTGCCAGCAGCCCTCGGAAGGCGGATTCACCCCTCCACTTT. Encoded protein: CASSPRKADSPLHF.

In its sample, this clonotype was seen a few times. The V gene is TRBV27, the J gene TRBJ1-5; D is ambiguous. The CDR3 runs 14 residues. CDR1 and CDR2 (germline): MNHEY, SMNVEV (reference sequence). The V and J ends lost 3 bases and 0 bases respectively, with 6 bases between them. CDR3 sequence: CASSLGSSNQPQHF. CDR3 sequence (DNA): TGTGCCAGCAGTTTGGGGAGTAGCAATCAGCCCCAGCATTTT.

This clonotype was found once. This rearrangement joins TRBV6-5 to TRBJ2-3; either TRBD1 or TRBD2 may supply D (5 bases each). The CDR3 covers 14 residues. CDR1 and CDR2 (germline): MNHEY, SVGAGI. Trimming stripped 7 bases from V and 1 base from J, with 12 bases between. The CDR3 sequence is CASTPMGGTDTQYF. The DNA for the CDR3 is TGTGCCAGCACCCCGATGGGGGGCACAGATACGCAGTATTTT.

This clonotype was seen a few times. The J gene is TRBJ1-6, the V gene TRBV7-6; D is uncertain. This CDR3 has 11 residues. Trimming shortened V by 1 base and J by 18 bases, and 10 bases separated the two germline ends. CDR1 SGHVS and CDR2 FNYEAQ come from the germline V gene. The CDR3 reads CASSLGVDYHF. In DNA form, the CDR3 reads TGTGCCAGCAGCTTAGGTGTGGATTACCACTTT.

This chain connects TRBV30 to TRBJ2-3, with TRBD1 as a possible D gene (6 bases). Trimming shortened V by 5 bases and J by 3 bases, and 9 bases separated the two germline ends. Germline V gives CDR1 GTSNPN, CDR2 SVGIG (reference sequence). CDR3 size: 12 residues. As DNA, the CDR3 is TGTGCCTGGGCTGGACAGACAGATACGCAGTATTTT. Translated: CAWAGQTDTQYF. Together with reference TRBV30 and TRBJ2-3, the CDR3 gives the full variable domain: SQTIHQWPATLVQPVGSPLSLECTVEGTSNPNLYWYRQAAGRGLQLLFYSVGIGQISSEVPQNLSASRPQDRQFILSSKKLLLSDSGFYLCAWAGQTDTQYFGPGTRLTVL.

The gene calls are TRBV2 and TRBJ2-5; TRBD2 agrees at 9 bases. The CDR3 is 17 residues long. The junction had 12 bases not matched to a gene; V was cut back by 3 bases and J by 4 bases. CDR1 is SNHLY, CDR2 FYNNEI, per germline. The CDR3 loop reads CASSDPLPAGGLETQYF. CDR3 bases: TGTGCCAGCAGTGACCCCCTACCGGCGGGAGGGCTAGAGACCCAGTACTTC. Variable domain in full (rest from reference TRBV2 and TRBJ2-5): EPEVTQTPSHQVTQMGQEVILRCVPISNHLYFYWYRQILGQKVEFLVSFYNNEISEKSEIFDDQFSVERPDGSNFTLKIRSTKLEDSAMYFCASSDPLPAGGLETQYFGPGTRLLVL.

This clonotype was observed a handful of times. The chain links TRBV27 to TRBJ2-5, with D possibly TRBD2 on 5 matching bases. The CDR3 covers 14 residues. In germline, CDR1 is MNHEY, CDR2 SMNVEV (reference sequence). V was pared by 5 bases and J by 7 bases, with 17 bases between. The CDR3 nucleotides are TGTGCCAGCAGTCTCACTTCGGGAAGAGTGACCCAGTACTTC. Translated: CASSLTSGRVTQYF.

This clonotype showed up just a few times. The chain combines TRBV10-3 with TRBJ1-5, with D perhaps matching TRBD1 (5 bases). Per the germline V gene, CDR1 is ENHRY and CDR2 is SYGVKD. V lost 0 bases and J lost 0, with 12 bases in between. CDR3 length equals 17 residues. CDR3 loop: CAISESGGFNSNQPQHF. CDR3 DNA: TGTGCCATCAGTGAGTCGGGGGGGTTTAATAGCAATCAGCCCCAGCATTTT.

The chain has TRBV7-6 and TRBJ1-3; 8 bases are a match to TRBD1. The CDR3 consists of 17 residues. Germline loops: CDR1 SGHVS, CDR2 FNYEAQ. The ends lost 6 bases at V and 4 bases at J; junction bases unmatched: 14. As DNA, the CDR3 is TGTGCCAGCAGGTCGACAGGGGACGCGAAGGGAGGAAACACCATATATTTT. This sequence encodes CASRSTGDAKGGNTIYF.

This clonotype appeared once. CDR3 loop: CAGGAGELFF. The CDR3 DNA follows: TGTGCCGGGGGGGCCGGGGAGCTGTTTTTT. V and J are TRBV28 and TRBJ2-2; 7 bases match TRBD2. The CDR3 runs to 10 residues. Germline V gene data show CDR1 as MDHEN and CDR2 as SYDVKM. J was trimmed by 6 bases and V by 11 bases; bases with no gene match: 0.

CDR3 protein: CASSVAGRSTDTQYF. In nucleotides, the CDR3 is TGTGCCAGTAGTGTGGCAGGACGTAGCACAGATACGCAGTATTTT. The chain is built from TRBV19 and TRBJ2-3; D is ambiguous. The CDR3 totals 15 residues. Between the trimmed V and J ends, which lost 5 bases and 0 bases, there was a span of 12 bases. Germline assignment: CDR1 LNHDA and CDR2 SQIVND (reference sequence).

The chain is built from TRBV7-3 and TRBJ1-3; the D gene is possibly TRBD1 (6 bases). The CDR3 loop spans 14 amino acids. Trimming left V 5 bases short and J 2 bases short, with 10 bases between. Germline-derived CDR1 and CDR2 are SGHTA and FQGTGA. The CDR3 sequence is CASSETGTGNTIYF. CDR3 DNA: TGTGCCAGCAGCGAAACAGGGACTGGAAACACCATATATTTT.